Sequencing of this T cell receptor (beta chain) was carried out in a study of vaccination and CD4 T cells after COVID-19. The overall study: In the convalescent group, nasal swab PCR was SARS-CoV-2 positive; about 10 cases were mild and one severe. A vaccine, either BNT162b2 or mRNA-1273, was given to participants in two doses.

Oncomine TCR Beta short-read sequencing was applied to DNA from cultured CD4+ T cells. TCRdb re-called the PCR reads with MiXCR, one entry per CDR3 protein. The sample holds around 19,000 distinct CDR3 sequences, approximately 48% seen once. Germline values: CDR1 DFQATT, CDR2 SNEGSKA (reference sequence). V lost 3 bases to trimming and J lost 6 bases, with 21 bases between them. CDR3 length: 16 amino acids. As to this clonotype: Its antigen is unknown.

As to treatment: approximately 9-day PBMC culture with coronavirus spike peptide pools or control peptides (ViraFEST assay). ViraFEST used peptide pools to expand antigen-specific T cells, then sequenced TCRs. Cells received half-medium changes with fresh IL-2 medium on days 3 and 7. The TCR comes from a human donor who had recovered from COVID-19. V is TRBV20-1 and J is TRBJ1-3, with D tentatively TRBD1 (6 bases). Input material: CD4+ T cells from blood, cultured in vitro. The CDR3, as DNA: TGCAGTGCTAGTCCACGGACAGCCTCTTTCCTAAACACCATATATTTT. It codes for CSASPRTASFLNTIYF.